The 17 T cell receptor beta chains below all came from one sample that was sequenced in a study of blood T cell repertoires in COVID-19. TCRdb's copy holds only in-frame clones and misses some; the assay was immunoSEQ multiplex PCR. This table holds approximately 150,000 clones, 75% to 90% found once. Sequencing input: peripheral blood. The receptors stem from a man aged 18 to 35 with COVID-19, enrolled during active disease.

This chain connects TRBV5-1 to TRBJ2-2, with D possibly TRBD2 on 5 matching bases. Per the germline V gene, CDR1 is SGHRS and CDR2 is YFSETQ. The V end was cut by 5 bases, the J end by 4 bases, with 15 bases between. The CDR3 is made up of 15 amino acids. The CDR3 nucleotides are TGCGCCAGCAGGGGAGACCTCACCCCCACCGGGGAGCTGTTTTTT. This gives the protein CASRGDLTPTGELFF.

V and J are TRBV5-6 and TRBJ1-2, with TRBD1 matching 10 bases. V shed 3 bases and J 4 bases; nucleotides not matched to a gene: 3. The CDR3 covers 14 residues. The germline CDR1 and CDR2 sequences are SGHDT and YYEEEE. The CDR3, as DNA: TGTGCCAGCAGCTGGACAGGGGGGGGCTATGGCTACACCTTC. It yields the protein CASSWTGGGYGYTF.

The chain uses TRBV9 and TRBJ2-7; 8 bases align to TRBD1. The CDR3 loop spans 16 amino acids. Trimming took 3 bases from V and 6 from J; bases not matched to a gene: 14. Germline V gene data show CDR1 as SGDLS and CDR2 as YYNGEE. This chain's CDR3 is CASSGPLRTGIGEQYF. The CDR3, as DNA: TGTGCCAGCAGCGGGCCTCTGCGGACAGGGATAGGCGAGCAGTACTTC.

This clone appeared a single time. The chain carries TRBV9 and TRBJ1-2; no firm D call. There are 14 residues in the CDR3. CDR1 is SGDLS, CDR2 YYNGEE, per germline. Trimming cost V 0 bases and J 4 bases, with 10 bases left between them. CDR3 nucleotides: TGTGCCAGCAGCGTAGCAGGTCTGAGCTATGGCTACACCTTC. Translation gives CASSVAGLSYGYTF. The full variable domain, in which reference TRBV9 and TRBJ1-2 provide the parts outside the CDR3, is DSGVTQTPKHLITATGQRVTLRCSPRSGDLSVYWYQQSLDQGLQFLIQYYNGEERAKGNILERFSAQQFPDLHSELNLSSLELGDSALYFCASSVAGLSYGYTFGSGTRLTVV.

As for this clone: This same CDR3 is encoded by further DNA sequences in the sample. This sequence joins TRBV4-1 and TRBJ2-5, with 8 bases that match TRBD2. V lost 4 bases and J lost 5; bases outside the gene matches: 3. CDR1 MGHRA and CDR2 YSYEKL come from the germline V gene. This CDR3 spans 13 amino acids. The CDR3 protein is CASSPGGVETQYF. The DNA of the CDR3 is TGCGCCAGCAGCCCCGGGGGGGTCGAGACCCAGTACTTC.

V gene TRBV6-5 combines with J gene TRBJ1-5; D possibly corresponds to TRBD1 (6 bases). This CDR3 comprises 13 residues. Germline assignment: CDR1 MNHEY and CDR2 SVGAGI. The ends were cut back, 6 bases at V and 7 bases at J, with 13 bases in the middle. This CDR3 is CASSSTGRQPQHF. In DNA form, the CDR3 reads TGTGCCAGCAGCTCAACAGGGCGCCAGCCCCAGCATTTT.

The V gene is TRBV6-2 or TRBV6-3, the J gene TRBJ2-6; maybe TRBD1 (5 bases). The germline V and J ends were trimmed by 6 bases and 1 base, with 10 bases remaining between them. Germline values: CDR1 MNHEY, CDR2 SVGEGT. This CDR3 is 15 amino acids long. The CDR3 loop is CASSSAGSGANVLTF. In DNA, the CDR3 is TGTGCCAGCAGCTCCGCAGGGTCTGGGGCCAACGTCCTGACTTTC.

The chain combines TRBV6-5 with TRBJ1-2; the D gene is possibly TRBD1 (6 bases). The CDR3 has 15 residues. CDR1 is MNHEY and CDR2 is SVGAGI in the germline V gene. Trimming pared 7 bases from V and 8 bases from J, leaving 23 bases between. The CDR3 coding sequence is TGTGCCAGCAACCGGGGTGCGATAGGGGGGGACGGCTACACCTTC. It translates to CASNRGAIGGDGYTF.

For the CDR3, the DNA is TGCGCCAGCAGCCAGCGACAAACAGGAACTAACTTAGAGCCTCAGTTCTTC. The encoded protein is CASSQRQTGTNLEPQFF. This sequence joins TRBV4-1 and TRBJ2-1; D may be TRBD1 (5 bases). The CDR3 totals 17 residues. The ends were cut back, 3 bases at V and 13 bases at J, with 28 bases in the middle. Germline V gene lookup returns CDR1 MGHRA and CDR2 YSYEKL.

CDR3 region: CASSLRRGANQPQHF. The CDR3 DNA sequence: TGTGCCAGCAGCTTAAGACGGGGGGCTAATCAGCCCCAGCATTTT. V gene TRBV7-2 combines with J gene TRBJ1-5; the D gene is possibly TRBD1 (6 bases). The CDR3 covers 15 residues. Trimming removed 2 bases at V and 4 bases at J, with 12 bases between. The V gene's germline CDR1 is SGHTA and CDR2 FQGNSA.

V and J are TRBV5-5 and TRBJ2-7, with 8 bases aligning to TRBD1. The J segment lost 5 bases and the V segment lost 4 bases, leaving 8 bases of the junction unmatched. The length of the CDR3 is 14 residues. Germline V lookup: CDR1 SGHKS, CDR2 YYEKEE (reference sequence). In nucleotides, the CDR3 is TGTGCCAGCAGCCGAGACAGGGGAAGACACGAGCAGTACTTC. Protein: CASSRDRGRHEQYF.

The V and J genes are TRBV7-2 and TRBJ2-7; TRBD1 agrees at 7 bases. Germline V CDR1 and CDR2: SGHTA, FQGNSA. The trim removed 5 bases at V and 5 bases at J, leaving 12 bases unmatched. The CDR3 length is 15 residues. CDR3 nucleotides: TGTGCCAGCAGCCCGCAGACGAGACAGGGTAACGAGCAGTACTTC. It codes for CASSPQTRQGNEQYF.

The chain is built from TRBV7-8 and TRBJ2-7; TRBD2 matches 8 bases. With 7 bases clipped from V and 6 bases from J, the junction kept 14 bases outside the gene matches. The CDR3 covers 15 residues. In germline, CDR1 is SGHVS, CDR2 FQNEAQ. The CDR3 DNA is TGTGCCAGCAACCTGGGGGCGGGAGGACTCTTCGAGCAGTACTTC. This encodes CASNLGAGGLFEQYF.

The rearrangement joins TRBV9 to TRBJ2-2, with 9 bases identical to TRBD2. The CDR3 runs 17 residues. J was trimmed by 0 bases and V by 4 bases; bases with no gene match: 7. The V gene's germline CDR1 is SGDLS and CDR2 YYNGEE. The CDR3 here is CASSYTAGGANTGELFF. In nucleotides, the CDR3 is TGTGCCAGCAGCTACACAGCGGGAGGAGCGAACACCGGGGAGCTGTTTTTT. Variable domain in full (rest from reference TRBV9 and TRBJ2-2): DSGVTQTPKHLITATGQRVTLRCSPRSGDLSVYWYQQSLDQGLQFLIQYYNGEERAKGNILERFSAQQFPDLHSELNLSSLELGDSALYFCASSYTAGGANTGELFFGEGSRLTVL.

CDR3 in amino acids: CASSRPGQGGTYEQYF. In nucleotides, the CDR3 is TGTGCCAGCAGTCGCCCGGGACAGGGTGGGACCTACGAGCAGTACTTC. The V and J genes are TRBV28 and TRBJ2-7; 9 bases agree with TRBD1. V lost 5 bases to trimming and J lost 2 bases; unmatched junction nucleotides: 10. The CDR3 contains 16 residues. Germline V lookup: CDR1 MDHEN, CDR2 SYDVKM.

CDR3 coding DNA: TGTGCCAGCAGCTTTAGCGGGAGGAACGAGCAGTACTTC. Amino acid sequence: CASSFSGRNEQYF. V and J are TRBV11-2 and TRBJ2-7, with 10 bases lining up with TRBD2. Unmatched junction bases numbered 1, after V lost 3 bases and J lost 5 bases. The CDR3 extends over 13 amino acids. Germline lookup yields CDR1 SGHAT and CDR2 FQNNGV.

J is TRBJ2-7 and V is TRBV9; TRBD2 aligns across 8 bases. J lost 6 bases, V lost 0 bases, and 5 bases had no gene match. CDR3 length equals 14 residues. CDR1 and CDR2 (germline): SGDLS, YYNGEE. DNA for the CDR3: TGTGCCAGCAGCGTAGGCCTAGCGGGTGTCGAGCAGTACTTC. Translation: CASSVGLAGVEQYF.